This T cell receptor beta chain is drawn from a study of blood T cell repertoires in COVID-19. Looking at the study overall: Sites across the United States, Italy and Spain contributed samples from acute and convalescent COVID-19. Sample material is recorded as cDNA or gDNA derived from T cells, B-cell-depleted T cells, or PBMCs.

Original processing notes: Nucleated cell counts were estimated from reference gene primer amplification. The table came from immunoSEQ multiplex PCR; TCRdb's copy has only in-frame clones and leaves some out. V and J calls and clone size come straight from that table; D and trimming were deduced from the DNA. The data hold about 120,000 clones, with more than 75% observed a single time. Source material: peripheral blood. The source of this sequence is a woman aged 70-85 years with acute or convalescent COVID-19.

The CDR3 DNA reads as TGTGCCAGCAGCCTGGGACAGCACCAAGAGACCCAGTACTTC. Translating gives CASSLGQHQETQYF. This chain links TRBV7-2 with TRBJ2-5, with TRBD1 identical over 7 bases. Germline-derived CDR1 and CDR2 are SGHTA and FQGNSA. V trimming: 5 bases; J trimming: 0 bases; junction bases outside the gene matches: 3. This CDR3 comprises 14 residues.